The source of this T cell receptor (beta chain) is a study of a mutant IDH1 vaccine in newly diagnosed glioma. Turning to the study itself: Investigators started vaccination 4-6 weeks after radiotherapy alone, or with temozolomide cycles. It was radiotherapy, temozolomide, or both that patients received previously, with most receiving both. Sex distribution of treated patients was around 62% male and around 38% female; mean age was around 40 years.

Trimming pared 3 bases from V and 0 bases from J, leaving 12 bases between. This CDR3 has 15 residues. The V gene's germline CDR1 is SEHNR and CDR2 FQNEAQ (reference sequence). Time point meaning: week 47, end of study. Each dose delivered 300 ug of mutant IDH1 20-mer peptide subcutaneously with imiquimod. Comment on this clone: Its antigen is not known.

Sequencing used immunoSEQ multiplex PCR; TCRdb keeps in-frame clones, though not all of them. This sample has over 30,000 clones, with around nine tenths found just once. The clonotype comes from a woman aged 40 to 49 with glioma. The input for sequencing was PBMCs, taken from a glioma patient whose treatment included an IDH1 peptide vaccine. The gene calls are TRBV7-9 and TRBJ2-7; D possibly corresponds to TRBD2 (6 bases). The CDR3 reads CASSFTGGNSYEQYF. The CDR3 DNA reads TGTGCCAGCAGCTTTACGGGCGGGAACTCCTACGAGCAGTACTTC.